The T cell receptor beta chain under discussion was sequenced for a study of a mutant IDH1 vaccine in newly diagnosed glioma. Study-level information: Standard pretreatment was either radiotherapy, temozolomide, or, for most, radiochemotherapy with temozolomide.

In the case of this clone: The antigen remains unidentified.

The data were produced by immunoSEQ multiplex PCR, yet TCRdb's version contains in-frame clones alone and is incomplete. The top ten clones hold 9.5% to 15% of a sample with around 52,000 clones, around 78% of them seen once. The CDR3 runs to 17 residues. CDR1 and CDR2 from the germline V gene are MGHRA and YSYEKL. The ends were cut back, 3 bases at V and 5 bases at J, with 22 bases in the middle. Time point given: week 35, safety follow-up. Each dose of the vaccine consisted of 300 ug of mutant IDH1 20-mer peptide, with topical imiquimod. The chain carries TRBV4-1 and TRBJ2-5, with D tentatively TRBD1 or TRBD2 (7 bases each). This TCR was recovered from a man aged 40-55 years with glioma. The sequencing used PBMCs, collected from a glioma patient whose treatment included an IDH1 peptide vaccine. The CDR3 DNA follows: TGCGCCAGCAGCCATAATCCTTCAGGGGGTAGCGGGGAGACCCAGTACTTC. Amino acids: CASSHNPSGGSGETQYF.